One sample yielded the 26 T cell receptor beta chains listed below, sequenced in a study of T-cell reconstitution after alpha-beta-depleted transplantation in children. Preparation of the TCRbeta library used unique molecular identifiers. TCRdb re-called the PCR reads with MiXCR, one entry per CDR3 protein. The sample contains about 92,000 distinct CDR3 sequences, more than 9% of which appear only once. Sequenced material: PBMCs from the stem cell graft donor, taken from the stem cell graft. Receptor source: a human donor who donated a stem cell graft to a child with inherited bone marrow failure.

The rearrangement links TRBV7-9 to TRBJ1-1; no definite D call. The V and J ends lost 0 bases and 3 bases respectively, with 8 bases between them. Germline V lookup: CDR1 SEHNR, CDR2 FQNEAQ (reference sequence). The CDR3 is 14 residues long. The CDR3 sequence is CASSLAPGDTEAFF. Written as DNA, the CDR3 is TGTGCCAGCAGCTTAGCGCCCGGGGACACTGAAGCTTTCTTT.

At least ten counts were recorded for this clonotype. V is TRBV12-3 or TRBV12-4 and J is TRBJ2-2; TRBD1 is a possible D gene (5 bases). Trimming pared 3 bases from V and 2 bases from J, leaving 7 bases between. The CDR3 sequence is 14 residues long. CDR3 DNA sequence: TGTGCCAGCAGTTTTCAGGGAAACACCGGGGAGCTGTTTTTT. It translates to CASSFQGNTGELFF.

This chain connects TRBV20-1 to TRBJ2-1; 9 positions match TRBD2. The CDR3 totals 16 residues. Germline loops: CDR1 DFQATT, CDR2 SNEGSKA (reference sequence). V dropped 2 bases and J dropped 0; count of bases not matched to a gene: 5. CDR3 in DNA: TGCAGTGCTAGAAAGGCGGGAGGGAGCTCCTACAATGAGCAGTTCTTC. It specifies CSARKAGGSSYNEQFF.

The chain joins TRBV5-4 to TRBJ2-3; no definite D call. The germline gives CDR1 SGHNT, CDR2 YYREEE (reference sequence). With 2 bases removed from V and 5 bases from J, the gap between germline ends came to 12 bases. The CDR3 has 14 amino acids. The CDR3 reads CASSLDIDVDTQYF. CDR3 nucleotide sequence: TGTGCCAGCAGCTTAGACATCGACGTAGATACGCAGTATTTT. Full variable domain (outside the CDR3, taken from reference TRBV5-4 and TRBJ2-3): ETGVTQSPTHLIKTRGQQVTLRCSSQSGHNTVSWYQQALGQGPQFIFQYYREEENGRGNFPPRFSGLQFPNYSSELNVNALELDDSALYLCASSLDIDVDTQYFGPGTRLTVL.

The chain uses TRBV20-1 and TRBJ2-2, with 10 bases that match TRBD1. Germline CDR1 and CDR2: DFQATT and SNEGSKA (reference sequence). V lost 6 bases, J lost 7 bases, and 8 bases stayed unmatched. The CDR3 spans 14 residues. For the CDR3, the DNA is TGCAGTGCCTCCGGGACAGGGGTTGACGGGGAGCTGTTTTTT. Its translation: CSASGTGVDGELFF.

This clonotype was found many times. The rearrangement links TRBV15 to TRBJ1-1, with TRBD1 as a possible D gene (6 bases). The CDR3 spans 16 residues. Trimming left V 1 base short and J 0 bases short, with 12 bases between. CDR1 and CDR2 (germline): LNHNV, YYDKDF (reference sequence). The CDR3 nucleotides read TGTGCCACCAGCAGAGGATCAGGGGTCATGAACACTGAAGCTTTCTTT. This gives the protein CATSRGSGVMNTEAFF.

This clonotype was counted at least ten times. The chain links TRBV12-3 or TRBV12-4 to TRBJ1-1; D remains unclear. Trimming stripped 7 bases from V and 8 bases from J, with 17 bases between. The CDR3 runs 13 residues. The CDR3 DNA follows: TGTGCCAGCACCCCCCAAAGGCTAGCCGAAGCTTTCTTT. This codes for CASTPQRLAEAFF.

This clonotype has a count of ten or more. This rearrangement joins TRBV2 to TRBJ1-5, with 7 bases aligning to TRBD1. CDR3 length: 18 residues. J was trimmed by 6 bases and V by 6 bases; bases with no gene match: 20. Germline CDR1 and CDR2: SNHLY and FYNNEI. The chain's CDR3 is CASSVARQGAGFLQPQHF. CDR3 in DNA: TGTGCCAGCAGCGTGGCCCGACAGGGCGCCGGTTTTCTTCAGCCCCAGCATTTT. The full variable domain, rest sourced from reference TRBV2 and TRBJ1-5, is EPEVTQTPSHQVTQMGQEVILRCVPISNHLYFYWYRQILGQKVEFLVSFYNNEISEKSEIFDDQFSVERPDGSNFTLKIRSTKLEDSAMYFCASSVARQGAGFLQPQHFGDGTRLSIL.

This clonotype appeared many times. The chain carries TRBV7-6 and TRBJ2-5, with D unresolved. There are 14 residues in the CDR3. Germline V gene data show CDR1 as SGHVS and CDR2 as FNYEAQ. Trimming pared 1 base from V and 0 bases from J, leaving 6 bases between. The CDR3 DNA sequence: TGTGCCAGCAGCTTAGAACAGAACCAAGAGACCCAGTACTTC. It codes for CASSLEQNQETQYF.

This clonotype came up many times. The chain recombines TRBV7-2 with TRBJ2-5, with TRBD2 matching over 11 bases. V was clipped by 7 bases and J by 5 bases; unmatched bases: 6. The V gene's germline CDR1 is SGHTA and CDR2 FQGNSA. This CDR3 contains 14 residues. The CDR3 spells CASKPGLAEETQYF. The CDR3 region has the DNA TGTGCCAGCAAACCGGGACTAGCGGAGGAGACCCAGTACTTC.

This clonotype occurred many times. The chain has TRBV4-3 and TRBJ2-1, with 9 bases identical to TRBD2. CDR1 and CDR2 from the germline V gene are LGHNA and YSLEER. Unmatched junction bases numbered 8, after V lost 4 bases and J lost 4 bases. CDR3 length: 16 residues. The CDR3 DNA reads TGCGCCAGCAGCCCCCAAGCGGGGGGAAGGTACAATGAGCAGTTCTTC. Protein: CASSPQAGGRYNEQFF.

This clonotype was recorded many times. The V call is TRBV7-2, the J call TRBJ1-4; unclear D gene. CDR3 size: 16 residues. V dropped 5 bases and J dropped 8 bases, with 21 bases sitting between them. Germline CDR1 and CDR2: SGHTA and FQGNSA. The CDR3 region is CASSLTATRTSEKLFF. The CDR3 nucleotides read TGTGCCAGCAGCCTAACCGCTACCCGGACTAGCGAAAAACTGTTTTTT. Supplemented by reference TRBV7-2 and TRBJ1-4, the full variable domain reads GAGVSQSPSNKVTEKGKDVELRCDPISGHTALYWYRQSLGQGLEFLIYFQGNSAPDKSGLPSDRFSAERTGGSVSTLTIQRTQQEDSAVYLCASSLTATRTSEKLFFGSGTQLSVL.

This clonotype was counted many times. The rearrangement links TRBV7-3 to TRBJ2-3, with 7 positions matching TRBD2. The CDR3 runs 15 residues. V lost 6 bases to trimming and J lost 0 bases; unmatched junction nucleotides: 6. From germline, CDR1 is SGHTA and CDR2 FQGTGA. This CDR3 is CASSRSGFSTDTQYF. In DNA, the CDR3 is TGTGCCAGCAGTCGTAGCGGGTTTAGCACAGATACGCAGTATTTT.

There are many counts of this clonotype. The chain uses TRBV5-1 and TRBJ2-3; no reliable D call. Deletions cut 3 bases from V and 2 bases from J, with 10 bases between. The length of the CDR3 is 14 residues. CDR1 is SGHRS, CDR2 YFSETQ, per germline. This CDR3 is CASSYEDYTDTQYF. The CDR3 DNA reads TGCGCCAGCAGCTACGAGGATTACACAGATACGCAGTATTTT.

This clonotype has a single count. The chain employs TRBV2 and TRBJ2-1; 11 nucleotides align to TRBD2. V was clipped by 7 bases and J by 8 bases; unmatched bases: 7. Germline CDR1 is SNHLY and CDR2 is FYNNEI. The CDR3 runs to 14 residues. The CDR3: CASTRLAGSDEQFF. In DNA, the CDR3 is TGTGCCAGCACCCGACTAGCGGGGAGTGATGAGCAGTTCTTC.

This clonotype came up many times. The chain joins TRBV9 to TRBJ1-2, with D perhaps TRBD1 (6 bases). Per germline, CDR1 SGDLS and CDR2 YYNGEE. Trimming removed 0 bases from V and 4 bases from J, with 7 bases in between. This CDR3 spans 13 amino acids. The CDR3 region has the DNA TGTGCCAGCAGCGTAGGGACAGCCTATGGCTACACCTTC. This gives the protein CASSVGTAYGYTF.

This clonotype was recorded at least ten times. The J gene is TRBJ2-3, the V gene TRBV24-1, with a weak D call TRBD1 (5 bases). The CDR3 extends over 14 amino acids. The V and J ends lost 5 bases and 1 base respectively, with 9 bases between them. Germline-derived CDR1 and CDR2 are KGHDR and SFDVKD. CDR3 protein: CATSVQGGTDTQYF. The CDR3 bases are TGTGCCACCAGTGTCCAGGGTGGCACAGATACGCAGTATTTT.

Many counts were recorded for this clonotype. The chain joins TRBV10-3 to TRBJ2-7, with TRBD2 matching over 9 bases. Germline assignment: CDR1 ENHRY and CDR2 SYGVKD. The junction had 13 bases not matched to a gene; V was cut back by 4 bases and J by 3 bases. The CDR3 has 17 amino acids. In DNA form, the CDR3 reads TGTGCCATCAGTGCAAACCGCGGGAATAGCGGGGGCTACGAGCAGTACTTC. Encoded protein: CAISANRGNSGGYEQYF.

At least ten counts were recorded for this clonotype. The chain employs TRBV4-3 and TRBJ2-7, with no clear D. The length of the CDR3 is 14 residues. The V and J ends lost 0 bases and 8 bases respectively, with 14 bases between them. The germline V gene has CDR1 LGHNA and CDR2 YSLEER. The CDR3 is CASSQDLGTMKQYF. The DNA of the CDR3 is TGCGCCAGCAGCCAAGATCTGGGAACGATGAAGCAGTACTTC.

The chain recombines TRBV20-1 with TRBJ1-1; tentatively, D is TRBD1 (6 bases). This CDR3 is built from 14 residues. CDR1 and CDR2 from the germline V gene are DFQATT and SNEGSKA (reference sequence). Deletions cut 7 bases from V and 4 bases from J, with 19 bases between. The CDR3, as DNA: TGCAGTGTCAGATCCATCACGGGGGCCACTGAAGCTTTCTTT. Protein sequence: CSVRSITGATEAFF.

This clonotype was seen many times. The chain recombines TRBV6-2 or TRBV6-3 with TRBJ2-7; perhaps D is TRBD1 or TRBD2 (5 bases each). The germline V gene has CDR1 MNHEY and CDR2 SVGEGT. V was pared by 4 bases and J by 2 bases, with 9 bases between. This CDR3 is built from 13 residues. The CDR3 region has the DNA TGTGCCAGCAGTTGGGACGCCGCCTACGAGCAGTACTTC. Protein product: CASSWDAAYEQYF.

On this clonotype: At one end, the junction sequence differs from germline, possibly due to a read error. The V call is TRBV13, the J call TRBJ2-7; D might be TRBD1 (6 bases). From germline, CDR1 is PRHDT and CDR2 FYEKMQ (reference sequence). This CDR3 is built from 12 residues. As DNA, the CDR3 is TGTGCCAGCAGCCACGCACAGGGTACTTTGGACTTC. It yields the protein CASSHAQGTLDF.

This clonotype appeared many times. The rearrangement joins TRBV20-1 to TRBJ1-4; 12 nucleotides line up with TRBD1. CDR1 and CDR2 from the germline V gene are DFQATT and SNEGSKA (reference sequence). There are 13 residues in the CDR3. V dropped 7 bases and J dropped 7; count of bases not matched to a gene: 4. CDR3: CSVGTGGGEKLFF. In nucleotides, the CDR3 is TGCAGTGTTGGGACAGGGGGCGGTGAAAAACTGTTTTTT.

V is TRBV7-3 and J is TRBJ2-1; 7 nucleotides align to TRBD2. Germline-derived CDR1 and CDR2 are SGHTA and FQGTGA. V dropped 1 base and J dropped 7; count of bases not matched to a gene: 10. The CDR3 is 16 amino acids. The CDR3 DNA sequence: TGTGCCAGCAGCTTAATTGGTGGGGGGGGTCGGAATGAGCAGTTCTTC. Protein sequence: CASSLIGGGGRNEQFF.

This clonotype was counted many times. The chain uses TRBV7-3 and TRBJ2-3, with 11 bases aligning to TRBD2. Per germline, CDR1 SGHTA and CDR2 FQGTGA. V lost 1 base to trimming and J lost 5 bases; unmatched junction nucleotides: 5. This CDR3 region has 16 residues. CDR3 nucleotide sequence: TGTGCCAGCAGCTTAAATCTAGCGGGAGGAATAGATACGCAGTATTTT. Protein sequence: CASSLNLAGGIDTQYF.

The chain has TRBV11-3 and TRBJ1-1; 9 bases line up with TRBD1. CDR1 and CDR2 (germline): SGHNT, YENEEA. V shed 4 bases and J 5 bases; nucleotides not matched to a gene: 5. The CDR3 has 14 residues. The CDR3, as DNA: TGTGCCAGCAGCTGGGGACAGGGTTTTACTGAAGCTTTCTTT. Translated: CASSWGQGFTEAFF.